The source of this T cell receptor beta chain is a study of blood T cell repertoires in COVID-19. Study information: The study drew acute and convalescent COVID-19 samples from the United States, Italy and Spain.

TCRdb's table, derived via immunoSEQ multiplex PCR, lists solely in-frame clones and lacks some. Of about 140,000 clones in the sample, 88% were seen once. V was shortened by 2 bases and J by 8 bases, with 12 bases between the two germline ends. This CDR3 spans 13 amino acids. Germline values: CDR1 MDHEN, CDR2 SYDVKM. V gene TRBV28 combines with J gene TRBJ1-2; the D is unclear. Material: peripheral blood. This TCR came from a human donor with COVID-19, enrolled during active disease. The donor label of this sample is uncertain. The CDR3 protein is CASSLISVFGYTF. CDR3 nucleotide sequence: TGTGCCAGCAGTTTAATTTCCGTCTTCGGCTACACCTTC.